This T cell receptor (beta chain) stems from a study of a mutant IDH1 vaccine in newly diagnosed glioma. As for the study in general: Prior therapy was radiotherapy, temozolomide, or both; most received both.

This clone has only a few counts. Produced via immunoSEQ multiplex PCR; TCRdb's table is partial and in-frame only. The sample contains under 65,000 clones, approximately 80% of which appear only once. Time point defined: baseline, week 1 (first vaccination visit). Treatment in this sample: pre-vaccination baseline after standard-of-care therapy. New WHO grade 3 or 4 IDH1-mutant, ATRX-lost astrocytomas were present in all donors. The specimen was PBMCs, collected from a glioma patient treated with radiotherapy, temozolomide or both. The clonotype was recovered from a man between 18 and 35 years old with glioma.

DNA for the CDR3: TGTGCCAGTAGTATGGGGACAGGGCAATACGAGCAGTACTTC. It encodes CASSMGTGQYEQYF. The gene calls are TRBV19 and TRBJ2-7; 9 bases fit TRBD1. V gave up 3 bases and J gave up 4 bases; unmatched junction bases: 4. This CDR3 is 14 amino acids long. Germline values: CDR1 LNHDA, CDR2 SQIVND (reference sequence).